The clone carrying this T cell receptor beta chain was observed a few times. These data originate in a study of patients and donors after allogeneic stem cell transplantation. TCRdb fed the RT-PCR reads into MiXCR, producing one record per CDR3 protein. The sample shows 200,000 to 250,000 distinct CDR3 sequences, less than 15% of them seen only once. The CDR3 runs 15 residues. Trimming took 4 bases from V and 3 from J; bases not matched to a gene: 7. The germline CDR1 and CDR2 sequences are LGHDT and YNNKEL (reference sequence). The chain joins TRBV3-1 to TRBJ2-5; 8 bases align to TRBD2. The sequenced sample consisted of blood, either unsorted or a sorted T cell fraction (not recorded which). The sequence was obtained from a human donor who was either an allogeneic HSCT recipient or a stem cell or donor lymphocyte infusion donor (not recorded which). It is not recorded whose cells these are; they may come from a transplant donor. CDR3 protein: CASSPSRGRKETQYF. CDR3 DNA sequence: TGTGCCAGCAGCCCCTCCCGCGGGAGGAAAGAGACCCAGTACTTC.